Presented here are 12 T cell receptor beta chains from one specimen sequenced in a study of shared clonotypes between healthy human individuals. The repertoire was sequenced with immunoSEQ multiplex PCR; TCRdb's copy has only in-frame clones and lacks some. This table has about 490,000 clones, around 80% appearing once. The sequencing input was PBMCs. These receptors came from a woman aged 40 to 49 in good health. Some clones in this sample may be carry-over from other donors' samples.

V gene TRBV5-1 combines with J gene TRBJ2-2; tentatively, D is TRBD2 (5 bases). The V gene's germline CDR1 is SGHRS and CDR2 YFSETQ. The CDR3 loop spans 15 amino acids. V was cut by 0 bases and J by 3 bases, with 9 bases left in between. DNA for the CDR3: TGCGCCAGCAGCTTGGGGACTGGCTACACCGGGGAGCTGTTTTTT. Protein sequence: CASSLGTGYTGELFF.

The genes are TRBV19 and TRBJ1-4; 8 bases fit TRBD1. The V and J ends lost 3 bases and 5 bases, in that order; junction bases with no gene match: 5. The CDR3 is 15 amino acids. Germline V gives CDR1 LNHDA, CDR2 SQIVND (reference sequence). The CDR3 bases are TGTGCCAGTAGTATCAGGACAGGGATAAATGAAAAACTGTTTTTT. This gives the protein CASSIRTGINEKLFF.

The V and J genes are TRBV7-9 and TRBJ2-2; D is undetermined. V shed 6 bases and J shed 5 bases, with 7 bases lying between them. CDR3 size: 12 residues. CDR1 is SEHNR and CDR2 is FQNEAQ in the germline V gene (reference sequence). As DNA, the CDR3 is TGTGCCAGCAGTCCATTAACCGGGGAGCTGTTTTTT. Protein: CASSPLTGELFF.

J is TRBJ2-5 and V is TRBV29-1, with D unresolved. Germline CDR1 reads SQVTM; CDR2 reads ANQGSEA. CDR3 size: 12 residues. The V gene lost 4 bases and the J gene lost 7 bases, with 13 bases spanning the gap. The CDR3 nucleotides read TGCAGCGTTGGTCAGAGCCCACGGACCCAGTACTTC. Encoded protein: CSVGQSPRTQYF.

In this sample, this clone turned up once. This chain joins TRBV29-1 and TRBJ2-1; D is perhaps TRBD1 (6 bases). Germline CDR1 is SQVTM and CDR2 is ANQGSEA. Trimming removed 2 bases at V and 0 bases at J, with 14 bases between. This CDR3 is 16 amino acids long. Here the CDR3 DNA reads TGCAGCGTTGAACCCGGGACACCGAGCTCCTACAATGAGCAGTTCTTC. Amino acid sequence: CSVEPGTPSSYNEQFF.

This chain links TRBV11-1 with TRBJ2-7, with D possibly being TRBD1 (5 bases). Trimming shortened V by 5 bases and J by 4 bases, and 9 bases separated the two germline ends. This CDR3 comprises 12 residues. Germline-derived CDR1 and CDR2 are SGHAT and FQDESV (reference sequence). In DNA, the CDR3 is TGTGCCAGCAGCGGTGACAGATACGAGCAGTACTTC. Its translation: CASSGDRYEQYF. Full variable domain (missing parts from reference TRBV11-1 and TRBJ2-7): EAEVAQSPRYKITEKSQAVAFWCDPISGHATLYWYRQILGQGPELLVQFQDESVVDDSQLPKDRFSAERLKGVDSTLKIQPAELGDSAMYLCASSGDRYEQYFGPGTRLTVT.

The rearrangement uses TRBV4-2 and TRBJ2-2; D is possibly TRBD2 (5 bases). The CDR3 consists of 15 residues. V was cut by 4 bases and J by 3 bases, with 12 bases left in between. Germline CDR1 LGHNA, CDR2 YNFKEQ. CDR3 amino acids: CASSPTGLDTGELFF. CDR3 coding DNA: TGTGCCAGCAGCCCCACTGGACTTGACACCGGGGAGCTGTTTTTT.

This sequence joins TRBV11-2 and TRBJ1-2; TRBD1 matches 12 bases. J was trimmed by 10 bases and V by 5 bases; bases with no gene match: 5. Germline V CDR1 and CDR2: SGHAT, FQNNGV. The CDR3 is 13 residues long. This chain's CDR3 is CASSRDRGQVYTF. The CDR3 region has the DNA TGTGCCAGCAGCCGGGACAGGGGGCAAGTCTACACCTTC.

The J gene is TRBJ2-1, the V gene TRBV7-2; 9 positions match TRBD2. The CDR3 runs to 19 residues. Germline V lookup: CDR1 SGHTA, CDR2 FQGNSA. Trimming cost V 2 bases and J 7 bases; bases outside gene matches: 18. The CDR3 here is CASSLSAIRREGGRNEQFF. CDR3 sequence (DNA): TGTGCCAGCAGCTTATCGGCGATCCGGCGGGAGGGCGGTCGGAATGAGCAGTTCTTC.

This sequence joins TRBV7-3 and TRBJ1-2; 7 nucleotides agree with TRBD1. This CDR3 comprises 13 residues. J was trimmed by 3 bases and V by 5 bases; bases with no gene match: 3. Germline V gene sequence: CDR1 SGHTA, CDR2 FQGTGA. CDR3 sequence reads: CASSATGDYGYTF. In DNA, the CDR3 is TGTGCCAGCAGCGCAACAGGGGACTATGGCTACACCTTC. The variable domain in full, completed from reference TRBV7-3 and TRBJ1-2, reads GAGVSQTPSNKVTEKGKYVELRCDPISGHTALYWYRQSLGQGPEFLIYFQGTGAADDSGLPNDRFFAVRPEGSVSTLKIQRTERGDSAVYLCASSATGDYGYTFGSGTRLTVV.

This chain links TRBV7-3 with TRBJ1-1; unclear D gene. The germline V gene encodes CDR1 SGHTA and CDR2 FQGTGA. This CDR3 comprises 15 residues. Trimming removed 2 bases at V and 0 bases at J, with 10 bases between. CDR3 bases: TGTGCCAGCAGCTTAGCCTCTAACATGAACACTGAAGCTTTCTTT. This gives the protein CASSLASNMNTEAFF.

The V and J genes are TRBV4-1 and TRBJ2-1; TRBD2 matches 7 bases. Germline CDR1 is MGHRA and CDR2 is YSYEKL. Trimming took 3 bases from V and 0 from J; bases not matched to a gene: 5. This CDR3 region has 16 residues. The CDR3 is CASSHFGRSSYNEQFF. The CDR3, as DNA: TGCGCCAGCAGCCACTTCGGGAGGTCCTCCTACAATGAGCAGTTCTTC.